The source of this T cell receptor (beta chain) is a study of Graves' ophthalmopathy and Graves' hyperthyroidism. This clonotype was seen a few times. V lost 3 bases and J 2 bases, leaving 12 bases between the germline ends. Germline CDR1 DFQATT, CDR2 SNEGSKA (reference sequence). The CDR3 consists of 14 residues. TCR beta CDR3 amplification used RNA transcripts. After a first-round RT-PCR with HTBI primers, a second-round multiplex PCR was run. One entry per CDR3 protein, called by TCRdb with MiXCR from the multiplex PCR reads. The data hold about 550,000 distinct CDR3 sequences, with under 45% observed a single time.

The sequencing input was peripheral blood or thyroid tissue (not recorded which). The TCR comes from an adult man with Graves' hyperthyroidism. This chain joins TRBV20-1 and TRBJ2-3; weak D call: TRBD2 (5 bases). CDR3 DNA: TGCAGTGCTAGTGAGTCGGGATACACAGATACGCAGTATTTT. Translation: CSASESGYTDTQYF.